This T cell receptor (beta chain) was recorded in a study of blood T cell repertoires in COVID-19. Original processing methods: Estimation of nucleated cell counts was performed using reference gene primer amplification. Repertoires were generated with immunoSEQ multiplex PCR, while TCRdb's copy carries only in-frame clones and drops some. The DNA gave D and trimming, while V, J and clone size come from that table. The sample gives some 120,000 clones, about 90% of which show up once; around 2.1% is in the top ten. V dropped 4 bases and J dropped 6; count of bases not matched to a gene: 8. The germline CDR1 and CDR2 sequences are SNHLY and FYNNEI. This CDR3 contains 15 residues. The Seattle patients joined while their infection was active and were tracked longitudinally afterward.

Input material: peripheral blood. The rearrangement uses TRBV2 and TRBJ2-4, with 8 positions matching TRBD1. The source is a man aged 50-59 years with COVID-19, enrolled during active disease. This CDR3 reads CASSVRQGAGNIQYF. The CDR3 DNA sequence: TGTGCCAGCAGTGTTCGCCAGGGGGCCGGAAACATTCAGTACTTC.